This T cell receptor (beta chain) emerged from a study of Tregs in tolerant kidney transplant recipients (dated by TCRdb to the late 2010s). Some background on the complete study: Additional Treg samples were obtained from a roughly three-day mixed lymphocyte reaction with belatacept, in some cases followed by a roughly 5-day donor restimulation, before recipient CD4+CD25+CD127- cells were sorted. Antibodies distinguished recipient from donor cells when sorting primary belatacept mixed lymphocyte reaction cultures. The study applied TCRbeta sequencing to find donor-specific regulatory T cells before combined kidney and bone marrow transplantation and then followed those same cells after transplant. TCRbeta repertoire sequencing was used in a few healthy controls to compare several methods for expanding Tregs specific for an allogeneic donor.

Healthy control blood came either as purchased buffy coats or from healthy volunteers. Healthy control blood was processed to PBMCs with a Ficoll density gradient and then cryopreserved, whereas patient PBMCs were collected both before and after transplant. For TCRbeta CDR3 sequencing, genomic DNA was extracted from sorted cells using the QIAGEN DNeasy Blood and Tissue Kit. High-throughput TCRbeta CDR3 sequencing, which included PCR amplification with bias correction and internal controls, was done commercially through immunoSEQ. Processing in the source paper ran as follows. A unique productive TCRbeta sequence was defined by the CDR3 nucleotide sequence when primers matched, and otherwise by the CDR3 amino acid sequence together with the Vbeta and Jbeta genes. A sequence was defined as donor-reactive if the sequence was expanded at least 5-fold in CFSE-low cells compared with unstimulated cells and had a frequency of at least 0.01% in CFSE-low cells. Repertoire divergence was quantified by Jensen-Shannon divergence calculated from the top 100 TCRbeta sequences ranked by frequency. For samples with multiple sequencing runs, sorting error was corrected separately for each run before the runs were pooled. TCRdb's version of the immuneACCESS table is confined to in-frame rearrangements and falls short of the full clone set. An unresolved V gene accounts for under half of the shortfall where checked; the remainder is of unknown origin. The V and J calls and the clone size are those of that table, but D and trimming were determined from the DNA. The sample records roughly 19,000 clones, approximately 65% of which are singletons. The ten most abundant clones make up roughly 3.5% of the sample.

V is pruned by 3 bases and J by 9 bases, leaving 6 bases of the junction without a gene match. CDR1 SGHTA and CDR2 FQGNSA were looked up in the germline V gene. The CDR3 runs 15 residues from the cysteine to the phenylalanine. The DNA shown is the 45-base CDR3, in frame from base 1. Findings and caveats that apply to the study as a whole: The most biologically relevant and donor-specific TCRbeta repertoire appeared to be identified by expanding Tregs with activated donor B cells. Although technical replication error seemed to be minimal, the question of biological reproducibility was not addressed directly. The study was constrained by small patient numbers, and validation of the findings is required in larger populations and under other immunosuppression protocols.

With regard to this clone: Its antigen is not yet known. There are no base qualities to consult, and no much larger clone falls within one base.

The chain is assembled from TRBV7-2 and TRBJ2-1, with 12 central nucleotides matching TRBD2. Sequencing input: Tregs from blood cultured with allogeneic cells. The source is a human donor in good health. The CDR3 loop reads CASSFLAGGPGEQFF. The nucleotides read TGTGCCAGCAGCTTTCTAGCGGGAGGGCCCGGTGAGCAGTTCTTC.